A single T cell receptor (beta chain) is shown here with its context. Per the authors' pipeline: Amplification from reference gene primers served as the basis for estimated nucleated cell counts. TCRdb keeps only in-frame clones here, not all; method: immunoSEQ multiplex PCR. V, J and clone size derive from that table, while D and trimming were established from the DNA sequence. The sample lists 450,000 to 600,000 clones, approximately 86% seen once, with about 0.75% in the top ten. The participants were between roughly 18 and 100 years old and came from fewer than 25 US areas. Donors in Cohort 3 who had recovered were those with two negative PCRs, healthcare professional clearance, or resolution of their symptoms. V lost 6 bases to trimming and J lost 0 bases, with 17 bases between them. CDR3 length equals 16 residues. The V gene's germline CDR1 is MNHNY and CDR2 SVGAGI (reference sequence). These data are taken from a study of blood T cell repertoires in COVID-19. Study background: Researchers got acute and convalescent COVID-19 samples from the United States, Italy and Spain.

This sequence was found in a woman in her late teens or twenties who had recovered from COVID-19. The chain recombines TRBV6-6 with TRBJ1-2, with D tentatively TRBD1 (6 bases). Sequencing input: PBMCs or T cells enriched from blood (not recorded which). The CDR3 loop is CASSLLRGASNYGYTF. The DNA of the CDR3 is TGTGCCAGCAGCTTACTCAGGGGAGCATCTAACTATGGCTACACCTTC.